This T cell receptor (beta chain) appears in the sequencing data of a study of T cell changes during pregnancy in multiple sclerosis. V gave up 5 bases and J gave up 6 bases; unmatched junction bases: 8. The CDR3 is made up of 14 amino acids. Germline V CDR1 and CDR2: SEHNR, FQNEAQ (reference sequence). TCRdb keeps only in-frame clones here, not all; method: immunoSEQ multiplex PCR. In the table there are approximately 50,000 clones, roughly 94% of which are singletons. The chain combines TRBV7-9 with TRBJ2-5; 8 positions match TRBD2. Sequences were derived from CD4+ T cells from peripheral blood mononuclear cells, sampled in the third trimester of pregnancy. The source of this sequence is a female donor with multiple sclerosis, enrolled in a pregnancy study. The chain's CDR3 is CASSPRLALQTQYF. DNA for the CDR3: TGTGCCAGCAGCCCCCGACTAGCGTTGCAGACCCAGTACTTC.